This is a list of T cell receptor beta chains from one sample in a study of cytomegalovirus exposure and HLA in healthy donors. Clones were sequenced by immunoSEQ multiplex PCR, and TCRdb holds only the in-frame ones, with some missing. The sample holds 90,000 to 120,000 clones, 74% seen once. Input material: PBMCs. These receptors all come from a woman in her thirties or forties in good health and CMV-seropositive. Each CDR3 is given with its conserved first and last residue. D genes are given only for firm matches. For some rows the clone size is stated as once, few or many, or as a class when expanded; others skip it.

TRBJ1-5 | TRBV5-6 | NA | few | TGTGCCAGCAGCTTGCAGGGTGTTAATCAGCCCCAGCATTTT | CASSLQGVNQPQHF
TRBJ1-6 | TRBV5-1 | NA | NA | TGCGCCAGCAGCGGCGGCCAGTTAGATAATTCACCCCTCCACTTT | CASSGGQLDNSPLHF
TRBJ2-3 | TRBV7-2 | TRBD2 | NA | TGTGCCAGCAGCCGGGGACTAGCGGGGGGCGATACGCAGTATTTT | CASSRGLAGGDTQYF
TRBJ1-1 | TRBV18 | NA | NA | TGTGCCAGCTCACCATCGGGTGACGCTGAAGCTTTCTTT | CASSPSGDAEAFF
TRBJ2-5 | TRBV2 | TRBD1 | NA | TGTGCCAGCAGGGAATGGCAGGGGGCGCGAGAGACCCAGTACTTC | CASREWQGARETQYF
TRBJ1-3 | TRBV5-6 | NA | NA | TGTGCCAGCAGCGGCCGTGGGGGGACTGGAAACACCATATATTTT | CASSGRGGTGNTIYF
TRBJ2-2 | TRBV5-6 | NA | NA | TGTGCCAGCAGCTTGGTGTGGGGCCTCAACACCGGGGAGCTGTTTTTT | CASSLVWGLNTGELFF
TRBJ1-5 | TRBV28 | NA | NA | TGTGCCAGCAGTCCCCTACAGGTCAATCAGCCCCAGCATTTT | CASSPLQVNQPQHF
TRBJ1-1 | TRBV2 | NA | NA | TGTGCCAGCAGTCCCCACAGGACGAACACTGAAGCTTTCTTT | CASSPHRTNTEAFF
TRBJ1-5 | TRBV15 | NA | NA | TGTGCCACCAGCAGAGAATCCATTCCCCAGCATTTT | CATSRESIPQHF
TRBJ2-3 | TRBV6-5 | NA | NA | TGTGCCAGCAGTTCCCCTACCGGAGGTTCGCAGTATTTT | CASSSPTGGSQYF
TRBJ1-6 | TRBV6-5 | TRBD1 | NA | TGTGCCAGCAGGACAGGGAGCTCCTATAATTCACCCCTCCACTTT | CASRTGSSYNSPLHF
TRBJ2-2 | TRBV5-6 | NA | NA | TGTGCCAGCAGCTTGGTAGGAGGGGCGAAGAACACCGGGGAGCTGTTTTTT | CASSLVGGAKNTGELFF
TRBJ1-4 | TRBV6-1 | NA | few | TGTGCCAGCAGTGAACTTCCTTTTCAGGGGAAACTGTTTTTT | CASSELPFQGKLFF
TRBJ1-2 | TRBV6-1 | NA | NA | TGTGCCAGCAGTGACAGATATGGCTACACCTTC | CASSDRYGYTF
TRBJ2-3 | TRBV2 | NA | NA | TGTGCCAGCAGTCAGGGGTTGATTGGACCAGATACGCAGTATTTT | CASSQGLIGPDTQYF
TRBJ1-2 | TRBV29-1 | TRBD1 | NA | TGCAGCGTTGGGGGACAGGGGTTGTTGGGCTACACCTTC | CSVGGQGLLGYTF
TRBJ1-1 | TRBV5-1 | NA | once | TGCGCCAGCAGCACCGAGAGGGCTGGTACTGAAGCTTTCTTT | CASSTERAGTEAFF
TRBJ2-3 | TRBV19 | TRBD2 | NA | TGTGCCAGTAGTATAGGACTAGCCGCAGATACGCAGTATTTT | CASSIGLAADTQYF
TRBJ2-1 | TRBV15 | NA | NA | TGTGCCACCAGCAGAGATCGGGTAGGGGATGAGCAGTTCTTC | CATSRDRVGDEQFF
TRBJ1-6 | TRBV2 | NA | NA | TGTGCCAGCAGTGTTAGTCAGGGGAATTCACCCCTCCACTTT | CASSVSQGNSPLHF
TRBJ2-1 | TRBV5-5 | NA | NA | TGTGCCAGCAGCTTGGGAGCACAAGGGAGAAATGAGCAGTTCTTC | CASSLGAQGRNEQFF
TRBJ2-5 | TRBV27 | NA | NA | TGTGCCAGCAGTTTACGATTAGCGCGCCAAGAGACCCAGTACTTC | CASSLRLARQETQYF
TRBJ1-1 | TRBV7-3 | NA | NA | TGTGCCAGCAGCTTAGGTGGAGACACTGAAGCTTTCTTT | CASSLGGDTEAFF
TRBJ2-3 | TRBV19 | TRBD1 | NA | TGTGCCAGTAGTAAAGACAGGGGGACAGATACGCAGTATTTT | CASSKDRGTDTQYF
TRBJ2-1 | TRBV5-1 | NA | once | TGCGCCAGCAGTACCCATCTAGCGCCTGAGCAGTTCTTC | CASSTHLAPEQFF
TRBJ2-7 | TRBV19 | TRBD1 | NA | TGTGCCAGTAGTATAGCAGGGTCAGGGGGCTACGAGCAGTACTTC | CASSIAGSGGYEQYF
TRBJ2-2 | TRBV7-9 | NA | NA | TGTGCCAGCAGCTCCTCGGGGTCCGGGGAGCTGTTTTTT | CASSSSGSGELFF
TRBJ2-7 | TRBV27 | TRBD2 | NA | TGTGCCAGCAACTCGAGACTAGCTCCCTACGAGCAGTACTTC | CASNSRLAPYEQYF
TRBJ2-5 | TRBV13 | NA | NA | TGTGCCAGCAGCCCTACGTTCCCGGGAGAGACCCAGTACTTC | CASSPTFPGETQYF
TRBJ2-6 | TRBV6-5 | NA | NA | TGTGCCAGCTTAACAAGCTCTGGGGCCAACGTCCTGACTTTC | CASLTSSGANVLTF
TRBJ1-1 | TRBV6-4 | TRBD1 | NA | TGTGCCATGGGGACAGATAACACTGAAGCTTTCTTT | CAMGTDNTEAFF
TRBJ2-1 | TRBV25-1 | TRBD1 | NA | TGTGCCAGCAGTGTTGGGACAGCAAGGACCTACAATGAGCAGTTCTTC | CASSVGTARTYNEQFF
TRBJ1-1 | TRBV6-5 | TRBD1 | many | TGTGCCAGCAGTCAGGGACAGTACACTGAAGCTTTCTTT | CASSQGQYTEAFF
TRBJ2-3 | TRBV7-9 | TRBD1 | NA | TGTGCCAGCAGCTCCGGGACAGGGCTGCCAGATACGCAGTATTTT | CASSSGTGLPDTQYF
TRBJ2-1 | TRBV5-1 | TRBD2 | NA | TGCGCCAGCAGCTTCCCGGGACTAGCGGGGGAAGGCAATGAGCAGTTCTTC | CASSFPGLAGEGNEQFF
TRBJ2-3 | TRBV5-4 | NA | NA | TGTGCCAGCAGCTTCACCCAGTCTAGCACAGATACGCAGTATTTT | CASSFTQSSTDTQYF
TRBJ2-1 | TRBV27 | TRBD2 | NA | TGTGCCAGCAGTTTAAATCGGGCGGGGGGCCCTTTTGATGAGCAGTTCTTC | CASSLNRAGGPFDEQFF
TRBJ2-3 | TRBV5-1 | TRBD1 | NA | TGCGCCAGCAGCTTGGCCGGACAGGGCACAGATACGCAGTATTTT | CASSLAGQGTDTQYF
TRBJ2-2 | TRBV15 | NA | few | TGTGCCACCAGCAGAGGTTCAGGGAACACCGGGGAGCTGTTTTTT | CATSRGSGNTGELFF
TRBJ1-6 | TRBV30 | NA | NA | TGTGCCTGGGAGTACGGGGTATTTTCACCCCTCCACTTT | CAWEYGVFSPLHF
TRBJ2-7 | TRBV6-5 | NA | NA | TGTGCCAGCAGTTACTCGTATCAGTCCCACGAGCAGTACTTC | CASSYSYQSHEQYF